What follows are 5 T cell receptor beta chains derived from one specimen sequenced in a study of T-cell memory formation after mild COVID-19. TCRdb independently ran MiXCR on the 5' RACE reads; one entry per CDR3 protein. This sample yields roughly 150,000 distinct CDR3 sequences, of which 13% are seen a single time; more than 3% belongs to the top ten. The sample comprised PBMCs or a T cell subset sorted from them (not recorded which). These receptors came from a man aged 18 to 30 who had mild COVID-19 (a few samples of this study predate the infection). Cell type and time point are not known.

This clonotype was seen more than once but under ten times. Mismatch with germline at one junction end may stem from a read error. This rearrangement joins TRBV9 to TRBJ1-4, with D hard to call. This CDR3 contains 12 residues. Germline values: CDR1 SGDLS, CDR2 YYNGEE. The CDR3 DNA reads TGTGCCAGCAGCTTGCGGCCGCGAGCTCTCCTATTT. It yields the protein CASSLRPRALLF. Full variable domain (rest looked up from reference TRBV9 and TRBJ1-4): DSGVTQTPKHLITATGQRVTLRCSPRSGDLSVYWYQQSLDQGLQFLIQYYNGEERAKGNILERFSAQQFPDLHSELNLSSLELGDSALYFCASSLRPRALLFGSGTQLSVL.

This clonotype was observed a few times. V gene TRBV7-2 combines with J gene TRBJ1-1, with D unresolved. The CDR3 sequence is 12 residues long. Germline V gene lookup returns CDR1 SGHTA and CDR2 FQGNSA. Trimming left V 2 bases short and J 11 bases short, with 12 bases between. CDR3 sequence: CASSLWRGTAFF. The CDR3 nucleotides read TGTGCCAGCAGCTTATGGCGGGGAACCGCTTTCTTT.

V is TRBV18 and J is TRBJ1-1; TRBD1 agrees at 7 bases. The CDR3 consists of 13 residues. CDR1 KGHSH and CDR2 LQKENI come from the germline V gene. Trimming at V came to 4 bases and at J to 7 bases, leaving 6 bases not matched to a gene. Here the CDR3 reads CASSRNRDSEAFF. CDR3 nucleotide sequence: TGTGCCAGCTCACGCAACCGGGACAGTGAAGCTTTCTTT.

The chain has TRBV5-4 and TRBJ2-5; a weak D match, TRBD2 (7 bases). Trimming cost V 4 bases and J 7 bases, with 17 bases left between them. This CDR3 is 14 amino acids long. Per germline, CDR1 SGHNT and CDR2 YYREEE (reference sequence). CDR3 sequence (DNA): TGTGCCAGCAGCACGTCGGGGGGCCAGGGGACCCAGTACTTC. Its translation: CASSTSGGQGTQYF. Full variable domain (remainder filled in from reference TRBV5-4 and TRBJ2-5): ETGVTQSPTHLIKTRGQQVTLRCSSQSGHNTVSWYQQALGQGPQFIFQYYREEENGRGNFPPRFSGLQFPNYSSELNVNALELDDSALYLCASSTSGGQGTQYFGPGTRLLVL.

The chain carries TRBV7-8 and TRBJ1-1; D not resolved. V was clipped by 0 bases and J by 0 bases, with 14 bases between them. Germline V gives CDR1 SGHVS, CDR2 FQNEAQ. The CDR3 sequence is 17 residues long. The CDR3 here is CASSLALRESMNTEAFF. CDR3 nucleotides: TGTGCCAGCAGCTTAGCGCTTAGGGAATCGATGAACACTGAAGCTTTCTTT.